This entry lists 16 T cell receptor beta chains sequenced from one sample in a study of cytomegalovirus exposure and HLA in healthy donors. The study ran its PCR with 60 Vbeta and 13 Jbeta primers. Method: immunoSEQ multiplex PCR; TCRdb's copy keeps in-frame clones and lacks some. The sample has around 170,000 clones; roughly 72% are singletons. Sequencing was performed on PBMCs. The receptors were sampled from a man in his forties or fifties in good health and CMV-seronegative.

The J gene is TRBJ1-1, the V gene TRBV19; 7 nucleotides match TRBD1. Per the germline V gene, CDR1 is LNHDA and CDR2 is SQIVND (reference sequence). Unmatched junction bases numbered 5, after V lost 8 bases and J lost 5 bases. The CDR3 length is 12 residues. The CDR3 DNA is TGTGCCAGTCGACAGGGCGGGACTGAAGCTTTCTTT. Translation: CASRQGGTEAFF.

The J gene is TRBJ2-7, the V gene TRBV4-1; 7 bases agree with TRBD2. Germline CDR1 and CDR2: MGHRA and YSYEKL. J gave up 4 bases and V 1 base, and 10 bases lay outside the gene matches. This CDR3 is 16 amino acids long. In DNA, the CDR3 is TGCGCCAGCAGCCAAGGGGAAGCGGGACTCATTTACGAGCAGTACTTC. This encodes CASSQGEAGLIYEQYF.

The V call is TRBV5-1, the J call TRBJ2-2, with unresolved D. Germline CDR1 reads SGHRS; CDR2 reads YFSETQ. CDR3 length: 16 residues. V gave up 4 bases and J gave up 5 bases, with 18 bases separating them. The chain's CDR3 is CASSRSMQQETGELFF. The CDR3 DNA is TGCGCCAGCAGCCGTTCCATGCAGCAGGAAACCGGGGAGCTGTTTTTT.

The chain is built from TRBV19 and TRBJ2-6; 7 nucleotides agree with TRBD1. The CDR3 loop spans 18 amino acids. Germline V gives CDR1 LNHDA, CDR2 SQIVND (reference sequence). The V and J ends lost 4 bases and 0 bases, in that order; junction bases with no gene match: 9. The CDR3 DNA reads TGTGCCAGTAGTAGAAAGACAGGGAAATTCTCTGGGGCCAACGTCCTGACTTTC. Its protein is CASSRKTGKFSGANVLTF.

The chain employs TRBV6-5 and TRBJ2-6, with D possibly TRBD2 on 5 matching bases. With 7 bases removed from V and 0 bases from J, the gap between germline ends came to 7 bases. Germline values: CDR1 MNHEY, CDR2 SVGAGI. This CDR3 comprises 14 residues. The CDR3 sequence: CASKDFSGANVLTF. The CDR3 region has the DNA TGTGCCAGCAAGGACTTCTCTGGGGCCAACGTCCTGACTTTC.

The rearrangement uses TRBV5-1 and TRBJ2-5; 10 nucleotides align to TRBD2. V lost 4 bases, J lost 5 bases, and 11 bases stayed unmatched. Germline lookup yields CDR1 SGHRS and CDR2 YFSETQ. This CDR3 contains 16 residues. The DNA for the CDR3 is TGCGCCAGCAGCCCCCAAGCTAGCGGGAGTGGGGAGACCCAGTACTTC. This encodes CASSPQASGSGETQYF.

The chain couples TRBV12-5 to TRBJ2-7; D might be TRBD1 (6 bases). The CDR3 loop spans 13 amino acids. Germline V lookup: CDR1 LGHNT, CDR2 FRNRAP. V was trimmed by 4 bases and J by 6 bases, leaving 13 bases between them. CDR3 protein: CASGYRVPGEQYV. For the CDR3, the DNA is TGTGCTAGTGGTTACAGGGTTCCGGGCGAGCAGTACGTC.

The chain links TRBV11-1 to TRBJ2-7; 7 bases line up with TRBD2. CDR1 and CDR2 (germline): SGHAT, FQDESV (reference sequence). V lost 2 bases, J lost 5 bases, and 9 bases stayed unmatched. The CDR3 has 15 amino acids. CDR3 protein: CASSLRRMGRDEQYF. The CDR3 DNA follows: TGTGCCAGCAGCTTAAGAAGGATGGGGAGGGACGAGCAGTACTTC.

The CDR3 DNA reads as TGTGCCAGCCAGGGACAGGGGTGGGAGACCCAGTACTTC. As protein: CASQGQGWETQYF. The chain carries TRBV6-1 and TRBJ2-5, with 10 positions matching TRBD1. With 8 bases clipped from V and 5 bases from J, the junction kept 5 bases outside the gene matches. CDR3 length: 13 amino acids. Germline values: CDR1 MNHNS, CDR2 SASEGT.

This clone came up a few times. CDR3 DNA sequence: TGTGCCAGCAGCCAACCCGGACTAGAGGGCTATGAGCAGTTCTTC. As protein: CASSQPGLEGYEQFF. V gene TRBV14 combines with J gene TRBJ2-1; 7 bases match TRBD2. J was trimmed by 8 bases and V by 2 bases; bases with no gene match: 9. CDR3 length equals 15 residues. Germline V gives CDR1 SGHDN, CDR2 FVKESK.

CDR3 nucleotide sequence: TGCGCCAGCAGCCCCGCCGTTGCAACCGCCGGAGAGACCCAGTACTTC. It codes for CASSPAVATAGETQYF. The gene calls are TRBV5-1 and TRBJ2-5; no clear D. V gave up 4 bases and J gave up 4 bases, with 20 bases separating them. CDR1 is SGHRS, CDR2 YFSETQ, per germline. This CDR3 contains 16 residues.

In its sample, this clone was seen once. The rearrangement links TRBV6-5 to TRBJ1-2, with 9 nucleotides matching TRBD1. Germline CDR1 and CDR2: MNHEY and SVGAGI. Trimming cost V 6 bases and J 1 base; bases outside gene matches: 6. This CDR3 has 15 residues. CDR3 loop: CASRPRDRVNYGYTF. CDR3 coding DNA: TGTGCCAGCAGACCCAGGGACAGGGTTAACTATGGCTACACCTTC.

This clone has just a few counts. J is TRBJ2-3 and V is TRBV28; 9 nucleotides agree with TRBD2. The V and J ends lost 7 bases and 3 bases, in that order; junction bases with no gene match: 20. The CDR3 runs 19 residues. The germline V gene has CDR1 MDHEN and CDR2 SYDVKM. CDR3 DNA sequence: TGTGCCAGCACCCCTTTCGGGCTAGCGGGAAGGGTAGAGACAGATACGCAGTATTTT. This sequence encodes CASTPFGLAGRVETDTQYF.

This chain connects TRBV12-2 to TRBJ1-5; TRBD1, the table's D call, lacks a check against the DNA. TRBV12-2 corresponds to a pseudogene. This CDR3 contains 20 residues. CDR3 sequence: CASRLAYLMDRGHTNQPQHF. CDR3 sequence (DNA): TGTGCAAGTCGCTTAGCCTACCTTATGGACAGGGGCCATACCAATCAGCCCCAGCATTTT.

This clone was seen more than once but under ten times. The gene calls are TRBV21-1 and TRBJ1-3. TRBV21-1 is an annotated pseudogene. This CDR3 spans 17 amino acids. CDR3 coding DNA: TGTGCCAGCAGCAAAGAGCGGTCCCCCCTAGAGGGAAACACCATATATTTT. Translating it yields CASSKERSPLEGNTIYF.

The chain uses TRBV30 and TRBJ2-3, with TRBD2 as a possible D gene (6 bases). The germline V and J ends were trimmed by 0 bases and 2 bases, with 9 bases remaining between them. The CDR3 consists of 14 residues. CDR1 and CDR2 (germline): GTSNPN, SVGIG (reference sequence). The CDR3 is CAWSVGGVTDTQYF. CDR3 nucleotides: TGTGCCTGGAGTGTAGGCGGGGTCACAGATACGCAGTATTTT.